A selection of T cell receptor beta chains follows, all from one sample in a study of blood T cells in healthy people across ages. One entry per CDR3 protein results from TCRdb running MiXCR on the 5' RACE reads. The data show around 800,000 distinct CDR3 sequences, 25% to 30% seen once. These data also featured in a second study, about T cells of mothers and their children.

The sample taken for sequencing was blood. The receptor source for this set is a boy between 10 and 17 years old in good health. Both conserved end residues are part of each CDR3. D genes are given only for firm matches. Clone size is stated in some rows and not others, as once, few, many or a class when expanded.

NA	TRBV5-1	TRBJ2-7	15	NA	TGCGCCAGCAGCCCGGACCCCTGGGCCCCGTGGGAGCAGTACTTC	CASSPDPWAPWEQYF
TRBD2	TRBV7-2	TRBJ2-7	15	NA	TGTGCCAGCAGCTCGTTAGCGGGAGGACGGGACGAGCAGTACTTC	CASSSLAGGRDEQYF
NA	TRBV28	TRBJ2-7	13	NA	TGTGCCAGCAGCGAATACTGGGGGAACGAGCAGTACTTC	CASSEYWGNEQYF
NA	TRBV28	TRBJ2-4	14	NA	TGCGCCAGCAATCTCGACAGAGCCAAAAACATTCAGTACTTC	CASNLDRAKNIQYF
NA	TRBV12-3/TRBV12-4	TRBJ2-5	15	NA	TGTGCCAGCAGCTCTGGACAGCTACTCCAAGAGACCCAGTACTTC	CASSSGQLLQETQYF
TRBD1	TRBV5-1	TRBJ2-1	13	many	TGCGCCAGCAGCTTGGGGGACAGCAATGAGCAGTTCTTC	CASSLGDSNEQFF
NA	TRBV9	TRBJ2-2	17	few	TGTGCCAGCAGCGAGAACCGGGACGGAGGTCACACCGGGGAGCTGTTTTTT	CASSENRDGGHTGELFF
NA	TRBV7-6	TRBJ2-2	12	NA	TGTGCCAGCAGCCGCGACACCGGGGAGCTGTTTTTT	CASSRDTGELFF
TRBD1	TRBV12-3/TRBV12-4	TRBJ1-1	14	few	TGTGCCAGCAGCTATGGAGGGACAGATATTGAAGCTTTCTTT	CASSYGGTDIEAFF
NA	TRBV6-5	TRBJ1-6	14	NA	TGTGCCAGCAGGGGTAGGGGAGATAATTCACCCCTCCACTTT	CASRGRGDNSPLHF
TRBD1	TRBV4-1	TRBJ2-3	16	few	TGCGCCAGCAGCCCTCTTGGACAGGGGGGCACAGATACGCAGTATTTT	CASSPLGQGGTDTQYF
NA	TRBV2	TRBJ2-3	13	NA	TGTGCCAGCAGTGAACAGGGGAAAGATACGCAGTATTTT	CASSEQGKDTQYF
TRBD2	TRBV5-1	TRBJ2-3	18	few	TGCGCCAGCAGCAGGGCCTCGCGGGGGGCCGCTAGCACAGATACGCAGTATTTT	CASSRASRGAASTDTQYF
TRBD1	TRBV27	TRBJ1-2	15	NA	TGTGCCAGCTCCGGCCCCTCCACAGGGGCATATGGCTACACCTTC	CASSGPSTGAYGYTF
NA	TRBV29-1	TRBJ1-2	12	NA	TGCAGCGTTGAGAGGCAGGGGACCTCGAACACCTTC	CSVERQGTSNTF
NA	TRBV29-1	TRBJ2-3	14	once	TGCAGCGTTGAGCCAGCGAGGGGTATAGATACGCAGTATTTT	CSVEPARGIDTQYF
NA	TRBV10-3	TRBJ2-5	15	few	TGTGCCATCAGTGAGTCGTTGGACATCCAAGAGACCCAGTACTTC	CAISESLDIQETQYF
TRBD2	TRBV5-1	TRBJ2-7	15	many	TGTGCCAGCAGTCTTAGCGGGGGAAGCTCCTACGAGCAGTACTTC	CASSLSGGSSYEQYF
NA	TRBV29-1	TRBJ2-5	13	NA	TGCAGCGTAACCGGGACTTCCCAAGAGACCCAGTACTTC	CSVTGTSQETQYF
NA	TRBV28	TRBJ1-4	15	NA	TGTGCCAGCAGACCAGAGGTGGGGATAGGGGAAAAACTGTTTTTT	CASRPEVGIGEKLFF
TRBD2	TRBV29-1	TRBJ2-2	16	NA	TGCAGCGGCAGCCGCCCCCGCGGGGGAAACACCGGGGAGCTGTTTTTT	CSGSRPRGGNTGELFF
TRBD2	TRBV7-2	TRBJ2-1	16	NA	TGTGCCAGCAGCCTCCCCGGGGGACTAGAGAGCGCTGAGCAGTTCTTC	CASSLPGGLESAEQFF
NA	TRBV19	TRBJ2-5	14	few	TGTGCCAGTAGTATCTCTCCTGGAAGGTGGGAGCAGTACTTC	CASSISPGRWEQYF